This TCR beta chain was found in a study of Tregs in tolerant kidney transplant recipients. Whole-study findings and limits: Some patients' samples used different primers over time, so nucleotide sequences weren't comparable.

Germline loops: CDR1 WNHNN, CDR2 SYGVQD (reference sequence). The V and J ends lost 5 bases and 4 bases respectively, with 20 bases between them. The CDR3 runs to 16 residues. Some clones are missing from TCRdb's copy, which holds only in-frame ones; the method was immunoSEQ multiplex PCR. Its table records under 55,000 clones. With respect to this clone: Its antigen remains unidentified. The read terminates 3 residues before the CDR3 end, so the remaining end is supplied by the germline J gene.

The starting material was CD4+ T cells from blood, obtained before the transplant. This clonotype was sampled from a human donor who received a combined kidney and bone marrow transplant. The chain links TRBV10-1 to TRBJ1-2; D may be TRBD1 (6 bases). The CDR3 protein is CASSSGHPNGAYGYTF. The sequenced CDR3 bases are TGCGCCAGCAGTTCGGGACACCCCAATGGGGCCTATGGC.